This T cell receptor beta chain stems from a study of blood T cell repertoires in COVID-19. Study-level information: PBMCs, B-cell-depleted T cells, or T cells were the source of the cDNA or gDNA that made up the material.

There are 16 residues in the CDR3. With 2 bases clipped from V and 3 bases from J, the junction kept 8 bases outside the gene matches. The germline gives CDR1 LNHDA, CDR2 SQIVND (reference sequence). In the authors' workflow: Counts of nucleated cells, estimated from reference gene primer amplification, were obtained. Clones were sequenced by immunoSEQ multiplex PCR, and TCRdb holds only the in-frame ones, with some missing. Clone size and the V and J calls come from that table; the DNA yielded D and trimming. The sample yields about 98,000 clones, 70% to 85% seen once. Sequencing used peripheral blood. This receptor was obtained from a man in his 70s with active or convalescent COVID-19. The chain recombines TRBV19 with TRBJ1-2; TRBD1 matches 8 bases. The CDR3 DNA sequence: TGTGCCAGTAGTATAAAGCGGACAGGGATCGACTATGGCTACACCTTC. This gives the protein CASSIKRTGIDYGYTF.